This T cell receptor beta chain was sequenced in a study of blood T cell repertoires in COVID-19. Germline loops: CDR1 MNHEY, CDR2 SVGAGI. The CDR3 is 15 residues long. With 5 bases removed from V and 4 bases from J, the gap between germline ends came to 15 bases. Authors' methods: Estimation of nucleated cell counts relied on the amplification of reference gene primers. Measured with immunoSEQ multiplex PCR; TCRdb has only the in-frame clones, and not every one. V and J calls plus clone size are reproduced from that table; the DNA served to infer D and trimming. Among roughly 310,000 clones, roughly 88% were seen once, and the ten largest hold approximately 4%.

The sample was peripheral blood. This receptor was identified in a woman aged 45-65 years with active or convalescent COVID-19. The chain has TRBV6-5 and TRBJ1-3; no reliable D call. This CDR3 is CASSTRREGGNTIYF. The DNA for the CDR3 is TGTGCCAGCAGTACCCGACGGGAGGGAGGAAACACCATATATTTT.